A single sample is the source of the 5 T cell receptor beta chains below, sequenced in a study of blood T cell repertoires in COVID-19. Profiled with immunoSEQ multiplex PCR; TCRdb holds only in-frame clones, not every one. In the table there are roughly 410,000 clones, about 88% of which are singletons. The sample comprised peripheral blood. Receptors were obtained from a woman in her forties with COVID-19, enrolled during active disease.

The V and J genes are TRBV21-1 and TRBJ2-7; TRBD2, the table's D call, was not compared with the DNA. TRBV21-1 is a recognized pseudogene. The length of the CDR3 is 19 residues. The CDR3 spells CASSQKVTIDPTPLYEQYF. The DNA of the CDR3 is TGTGCCAGCAGCCAAAAGGTAACTATAGACCCCACTCCCCTGTACGAGCAGTACTTC.

The chain recombines TRBV4-3 with TRBJ2-3, with 7 bases fitting TRBD2. Germline V lookup: CDR1 LGHNA, CDR2 YSLEER. Germline trimming cut 1 base from V and 5 bases from J; bases unmatched to any gene: 3. This CDR3 region has 14 residues. Here the CDR3 DNA reads TGCGCCAGCAGCCAAGTTCTAGCGGTAGATACGCAGTATTTT. It is translated as CASSQVLAVDTQYF.

The DNA for the CDR3 is TGTGCCAGCAGTTTCGGAGGAGGTAATGAAAAACTGTTTTTT. Translated: CASSFGGGNEKLFF. The V call is TRBV27, the J call TRBJ1-4; unclear D gene. The CDR3 sequence is 14 residues long. The germline CDR1 and CDR2 sequences are MNHEY and SMNVEV (reference sequence). V lost 3 bases, J lost 4 bases, and 9 bases lay in between.

The chain employs TRBV30 and TRBJ2-3; D remains ambiguous. The CDR3 has 12 amino acids. Germline V gene lookup returns CDR1 GTSNPN and CDR2 SVGIG (reference sequence). V lost 1 base, J lost 7 bases, and 9 bases lay in between. The CDR3 sequence is CAWSALGHTQYF. The CDR3 bases are TGTGCCTGGAGTGCTCTTGGGCATACGCAGTATTTT. Variable domain in full (rest from reference TRBV30 and TRBJ2-3): SQTIHQWPATLVQPVGSPLSLECTVEGTSNPNLYWYRQAAGRGLQLLFYSVGIGQISSEVPQNLSASRPQDRQFILSSKKLLLSDSGFYLCAWSALGHTQYFGPGTRLTVL.

This clone was recorded a few times. The chain uses TRBV7-9 and TRBJ2-2; D may be TRBD1 (6 bases). V was trimmed by 10 bases and J by 6 bases, leaving 18 bases between them. Germline CDR1 reads SEHNR; CDR2 reads FQNEAQ (reference sequence). The CDR3 is made up of 14 amino acids. The CDR3 loop reads CATRGFYLSGELFF. The CDR3 DNA is TGTGCCACTAGGGGGTTTTATTTGTCCGGGGAGCTGTTTTTT.